The 18 T cell receptor beta chains presented below share a single source sample, sequenced in a study of CD8 T cells in Susac syndrome. RNA totalling roughly 0.45 to 1 ug underwent reverse transcription with random hexamers. TCRdb ran MiXCR on the immunoSEQ multiplex PCR reads and lists one entry per CDR3 protein. Of around 270,000 distinct CDR3 sequences listed, about 89% are singletons. What was sequenced was CD8+ T cells from PBMCs. The origin of the receptors is a human donor with multiple sclerosis.

This rearrangement joins TRBV20-1 to TRBJ2-5, with a tentative D call TRBD1 (5 bases). V lost 5 bases to trimming and J lost 5 bases, with 24 bases between them. The CDR3 loop spans 16 amino acids. CDR1 and CDR2 from the germline V gene are DFQATT and SNEGSKA (reference sequence). Here the CDR3 DNA reads TGCAGTGCTGAGCCCCTTTTCACAGGAACCTGGGAGACCCAGTACTTC. This codes for CSAEPLFTGTWETQYF.

The chain links TRBV20-1 to TRBJ2-3; 11 positions agree with TRBD2. With 2 bases clipped from V and 6 bases from J, the junction kept 7 bases outside the gene matches. Germline V gives CDR1 DFQATT, CDR2 SNEGSKA (reference sequence). CDR3 size: 15 residues. CDR3 residues: CSARPGLAVVDTQYF. The CDR3 DNA reads as TGCAGTGCTAGACCGGGACTAGCGGTGGTCGATACGCAGTATTTT.

The chain employs TRBV9 and TRBJ2-3, with TRBD2 identical over 9 bases. The CDR3 sequence is 15 residues long. Germline values: CDR1 SGDLS, CDR2 YYNGEE. V was clipped by 2 bases and J by 0 bases; unmatched bases: 1. In nucleotides, the CDR3 is TGTGCCAGCAGCGTTGCGGGGGGGAGCACAGATACGCAGTATTTT. The encoded protein is CASSVAGGSTDTQYF.

The CDR3 DNA reads TGTGCCAGCAGCGTTTTTGGACTAGCAGGCACCGGGGAGCTGTTTTTT. This codes for CASSVFGLAGTGELFF. V and J are TRBV7-9 and TRBJ2-2, with 8 positions matching TRBD2. This CDR3 has 16 amino acids. The germline CDR1 and CDR2 sequences are SEHNR and FQNEAQ (reference sequence). V was pared by 5 bases and J by 4 bases, with 9 bases of the junction left unmatched.

The chain joins TRBV2 to TRBJ2-2; TRBD2 matches at 7 bases. The trim removed 3 bases at V and 5 bases at J, leaving 9 bases unmatched. This CDR3 has 16 amino acids. Per the germline V gene, CDR1 is SNHLY and CDR2 is FYNNEI. CDR3 DNA: TGTGCCAGCAGTGATTATGGCGGGAGAGGAACCGGGGAGCTGTTTTTT. Protein sequence: CASSDYGGRGTGELFF. Full variable domain (rest looked up from reference TRBV2 and TRBJ2-2): EPEVTQTPSHQVTQMGQEVILRCVPISNHLYFYWYRQILGQKVEFLVSFYNNEISEKSEIFDDQFSVERPDGSNFTLKIRSTKLEDSAMYFCASSDYGGRGTGELFFGEGSRLTVL.

Only one count was recorded for this clonotype. The genes are TRBV19 and TRBJ2-1; D not certain. Trimming took 1 base from V and 8 from J, leaving 15 bases between them. Germline CDR1 and CDR2: LNHDA and SQIVND (reference sequence). The CDR3 sequence is 15 residues long. CDR3 residues: CASSIGTRAADEQFF. The CDR3 DNA sequence: TGTGCCAGTAGTATAGGTACTCGGGCGGCCGATGAGCAGTTCTTC. Using reference TRBV19 and TRBJ2-1 for the parts outside the CDR3, the full variable domain is DGGITQSPKYLFRKEGQNVTLSCEQNLNHDAMYWYRQDPGQGLRLIYYSQIVNDFQKGDIAEGYSVSREKKESFPLTVTSAQKNPTAFYLCASSIGTRAADEQFFGPGTRLTVL.

The rearrangement joins TRBV7-9 to TRBJ2-7; no firm D call. Trimming took 5 bases from V and 2 from J, leaving 7 bases between them. The germline V gene encodes CDR1 SEHNR and CDR2 FQNEAQ (reference sequence). The CDR3 is made up of 12 amino acids. CDR3 nucleotide sequence: TGTGCCAGCAGCCCCCCTACCTACGAGCAGTACTTC. Translated: CASSPPTYEQYF. Variable domain in full (rest from reference TRBV7-9 and TRBJ2-7): DTGVSQNPRHKITKRGQNVTFRCDPISEHNRLYWYRQTLGQGPEFLTYFQNEAQLEKSRLLSDRFSAERPKGSFSTLEIQRTEQGDSAMYLCASSPPTYEQYFGPGTRLTVT.

The V and J genes are TRBV28 and TRBJ1-2, with TRBD1 matching 7 bases. The V segment lost 7 bases and the J segment 2 bases; nucleotides outside the gene matches: 16. CDR1 is MDHEN and CDR2 is SYDVKM in the germline V gene. This CDR3 is 17 amino acids long. The CDR3: CASTGGGETGINYGYTF. The CDR3 bases are TGTGCCAGCACCGGAGGGGGCGAGACGGGAATAAACTATGGCTACACCTTC.

This clonotype was detected a few times. The chain has TRBV6-2 or TRBV6-3 and TRBJ1-1, with D uncertain. Germline CDR1 MNHEY, CDR2 SVGEGT. V was clipped by 2 bases and J by 1 base, with 5 bases between them. The CDR3 spans 13 residues. The chain's CDR3 is CASSYDPNTEAFF. DNA of the CDR3: TGTGCCAGCAGTTACGACCCGAACACTGAAGCTTTCTTT.

This clonotype has only one observation. The chain links TRBV19 to TRBJ1-1, with D hard to call. Germline CDR1 LNHDA, CDR2 SQIVND (reference sequence). V lost 7 bases to trimming and J lost 0 bases, with 9 bases between them. The CDR3 consists of 13 residues. The CDR3 spells CASNPVVNTEAFF. The CDR3 DNA follows: TGTGCCAGTAATCCGGTGGTGAACACTGAAGCTTTCTTT. Complete variable domain (other parts from reference TRBV19 and TRBJ1-1): DGGITQSPKYLFRKEGQNVTLSCEQNLNHDAMYWYRQDPGQGLRLIYYSQIVNDFQKGDIAEGYSVSREKKESFPLTVTSAQKNPTAFYLCASNPVVNTEAFFGQGTRLTVV.

The chain uses TRBV27 and TRBJ1-1; D is perhaps TRBD1 (5 bases). The CDR3 has 15 residues. Trimming removed 0 bases at V and 6 bases at J, with 14 bases between. Germline V CDR1 and CDR2: MNHEY, SMNVEV (reference sequence). The CDR3 sequence is CASSLSQGGIAEAFF. The CDR3, as DNA: TGTGCCAGCAGTTTATCCCAGGGTGGGATAGCTGAAGCTTTCTTT.

V gene TRBV30 combines with J gene TRBJ1-5; the D gene is possibly TRBD1 (6 bases). CDR1 and CDR2 (germline): GTSNPN, SVGIG (reference sequence). CDR3 length: 13 residues. Trimming took 4 bases from V and 7 from J, leaving 14 bases between them. The CDR3 reads CAWTPGERQPQHF. The CDR3 DNA is TGTGCCTGGACCCCAGGGGAACGGCAGCCCCAGCATTTT.

This chain connects TRBV7-9 to TRBJ2-7; TRBD1 is a possible D gene (6 bases). Trimming took off 4 bases at V and 1 base at J, with 14 bases between the two ends. Germline values: CDR1 SEHNR, CDR2 FQNEAQ (reference sequence). CDR3 length: 15 amino acids. This chain's CDR3 is CASSSLDSQSYEQYF. The DNA of the CDR3 is TGTGCCAGCAGCTCGCTGGACAGCCAATCCTACGAGCAGTACTTC.

V gene TRBV7-8 combines with J gene TRBJ2-6; D possibly corresponds to TRBD1 (5 bases). V was shortened by 2 bases and J by 1 base, with 9 bases between the two germline ends. The V gene's germline CDR1 is SGHVS and CDR2 FQNEAQ. The CDR3 is made up of 16 amino acids. This chain's CDR3 is CASSLRGESGANVLTF. The CDR3 region has the DNA TGTGCCAGCAGCTTAAGGGGTGAATCTGGGGCCAACGTCCTGACTTTC.

The V gene is TRBV4-3, the J gene TRBJ2-1, with 8 bases matching TRBD2. The CDR3 sequence is 14 residues long. Per the germline V gene, CDR1 is LGHNA and CDR2 is YSLEER. Germline trimming cut 0 bases from V and 8 bases from J; bases unmatched to any gene: 3. This CDR3 is CASSQDGTSHEQFF. CDR3 coding DNA: TGCGCCAGCAGCCAAGATGGGACTAGTCATGAGCAGTTCTTC.

The rearrangement uses TRBV20-1 and TRBJ2-1, with 8 bases that match TRBD2. The CDR3 has 13 amino acids. The V gene end was trimmed by 2 bases and the J gene end by 7 bases; junction bases not matched to a gene: 4. Germline V lookup: CDR1 DFQATT, CDR2 SNEGSKA (reference sequence). CDR3 DNA sequence: TGCAGTGCTAGACGGGAGGGTAGGAATGAGCAGTTCTTC. Its translation is CSARREGRNEQFF.

V is TRBV30 and J is TRBJ1-2; weak D call: TRBD1 (6 bases). The germline gives CDR1 GTSNPN, CDR2 SVGIG (reference sequence). The CDR3 covers 13 residues. The V and J ends lost 0 bases and 8 bases respectively, with 13 bases between them. CDR3 nucleotides: TGTGCCTGGAGTGTAGGGTCAGGGGACGGCTACACCTTC. Protein sequence: CAWSVGSGDGYTF.

This chain connects TRBV4-2 to TRBJ1-1, with D possibly matching TRBD1 (5 bases). This CDR3 has 14 amino acids. Germline V gene data show CDR1 as LGHNA and CDR2 as YNFKEQ. V shed 4 bases and J shed 6 bases, with 15 bases lying between them. The CDR3 region has the DNA TGTGCCAGCAGCCCAGATGGGGGTCTTGCTGAAGCTTTCTTT. As protein: CASSPDGGLAEAFF.